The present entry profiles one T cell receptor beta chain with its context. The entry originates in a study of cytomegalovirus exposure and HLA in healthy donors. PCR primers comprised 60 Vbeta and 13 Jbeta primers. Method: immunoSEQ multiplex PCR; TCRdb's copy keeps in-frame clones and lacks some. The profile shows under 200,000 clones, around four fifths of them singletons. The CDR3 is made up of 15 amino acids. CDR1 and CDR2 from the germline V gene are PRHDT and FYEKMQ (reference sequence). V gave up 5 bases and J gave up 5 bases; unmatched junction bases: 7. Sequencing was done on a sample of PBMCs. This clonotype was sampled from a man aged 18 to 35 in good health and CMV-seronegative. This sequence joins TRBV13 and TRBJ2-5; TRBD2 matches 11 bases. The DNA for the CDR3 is TGTGCCAGCAGCACCCTAGCGGGAGGCTTGGAGACCCAGTACTTC. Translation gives CASSTLAGGLETQYF.